This TCR beta chain originates from a study of beta chain features in type 1 diabetes. The CDR3 loop spans 16 amino acids. Trimming at V came to 1 base and at J to 2 bases, leaving 5 bases not matched to a gene. Germline V CDR1 and CDR2: LGHNA, YSLEER. Notes on this clone: Its antigen is unknown.

The entirety of the isolated RNA underwent reverse transcription, so expressed TCRB transcripts were sequenced. TCRdb keeps only in-frame clones here, not all; method: immunoSEQ multiplex PCR. The table includes around 500,000 clones, around 28% detected once. Points from the study as a whole: PCR might favor shorter templates, but any such skew would affect patients and controls equally.

This sequence joins TRBV4-3 and TRBJ2-3; 8 bases fit TRBD2. The source of this sequence is a man aged 18 to 35 in good health. Specimen: naive CD4+ T cells from blood. The CDR3 nucleotides are TGCGCCAGCAGCCAAGCGACCGGGAGGGCCACAGATACGCAGTATTTT. Translating it yields CASSQATGRATDTQYF.